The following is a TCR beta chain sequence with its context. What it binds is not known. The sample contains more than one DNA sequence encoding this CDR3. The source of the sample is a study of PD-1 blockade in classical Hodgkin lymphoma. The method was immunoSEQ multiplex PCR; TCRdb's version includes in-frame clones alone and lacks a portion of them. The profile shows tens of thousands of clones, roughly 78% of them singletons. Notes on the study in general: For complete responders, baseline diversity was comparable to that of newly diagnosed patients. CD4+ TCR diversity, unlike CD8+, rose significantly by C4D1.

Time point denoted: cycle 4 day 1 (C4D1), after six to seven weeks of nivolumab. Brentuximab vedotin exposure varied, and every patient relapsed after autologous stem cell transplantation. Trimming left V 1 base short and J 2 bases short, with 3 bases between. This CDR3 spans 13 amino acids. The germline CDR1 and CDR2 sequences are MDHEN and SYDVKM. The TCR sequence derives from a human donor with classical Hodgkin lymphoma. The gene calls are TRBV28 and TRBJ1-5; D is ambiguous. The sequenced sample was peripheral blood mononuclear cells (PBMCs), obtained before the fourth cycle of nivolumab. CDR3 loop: CASSLSGNQPQHF. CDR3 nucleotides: TGTGCCAGCAGTTTATCCGGCAATCAGCCCCAGCATTTT.